This TCR beta chain appears in the sequencing data of a study of cytomegalovirus exposure and HLA in healthy donors (dated by TCRdb to the late 2010s). In terms of the full investigation: An earlier analysis of 550 to 700 of the donors reported 250 to 350 Gb of sequence data and more than 90 million unique TCR beta sequences from about 200 million T cells. Roughly 300 gigabases of sequencing data and 80 million or so unique TCR sequences were included in an early release covering over 600 HLA-typed donors. The genetic ancestry cluster associated with self-reported Caucasian donors included 81% of the roughly 410 genotyped donors. The study was designed to test whether signatures of past pathogen exposure could be identified by cataloging public T cell receptors. The study used immunosequencing to profile the T cell repertoires of 600 to 850 subjects and linked those repertoires to cytomegalovirus serostatus. Besides the first cohort of 550 to 750 subjects, a separate validation cohort made up of 120 or so different subjects was used. To predict cytomegalovirus infection status, the study combined high-throughput TCR immunosequencing, statistical association of individual TCRs with disease status, and machine learning. In a later analysis, previously published TCR beta repertoires from 500 to 750 donors were re-analyzed and high-resolution HLA genotyping was added so that TCR occurrence patterns could be studied. In the later analysis, no new phenotypic data were used to find candidate immune exposures; instead, reliance was placed on TCR beta sequences and their occurrence across donors. An earlier analysis of approximately 640 of the donors applied high-throughput TCR beta sequencing to assess whether each TCR beta V gene segment acted as functional or pseudogenic. Donor age, sex, ethnicity and CMV serostatus were compiled alongside the repertoire data. A later genetic analysis used genome-wide SNP genotypes for about 60% of the roughly 700 donors, treating that subset as a discovery cohort. Every repertoire in the discovery cohort had been generated on one and the same sequencing platform. Class I and class II HLA loci were covered by the typing at four-digit resolution. Typing coverage differed by locus: A, B, C, DRB1 and DQB1 were typed in roughly 629-630 donors, DQA1 in about 500, DPA1 in roughly 590, and DPB1 in roughly 450. Four or five DR-DQ haplotypes were handled as single units for association and clustering, since linkage in the cohort was strong. On average, around 230,000 unique TCR beta nucleotide sequences were sequenced per donor among roughly 430 genotyped donors of the cohort, with 15% to 20% of those sequences being non-productive.

The library was built by means of the immunoSEQ multiplex PCR assay. For the multiplex PCR, a mixture combining 60 forward primers for TCR Vbeta segments and 13 reverse primers for TCR Jbeta segments was used. A multiplex PCR assay on genomic DNA amplified the CDR3 region of rearranged TCR beta genes. The amplified TCR beta libraries were sequenced on the Illumina HiSeq System as 87-base-pair reads. The source study handled its data this way. In a later analysis, some 80 million unique TCR beta chains were counted across the 500 to 700 repertoires, and around 11 million of these chains were shared by at least two donors. A nearest-neighbor algorithm error-corrected the raw reads and collapsed the reads into unique sequences, merging closely related sequences to remove PCR and sequencing errors. V, D and J gene segments were assigned by aligning CDR3 sequences to IMGT reference sequences. For a sequence to be retained, a match of at least six nucleotides to both a V gene segment and a J gene segment was required. Rearrangements were classified as productive when the CDR3 lacked stop codons and remained in frame with V and J, and all other rearrangements were classified as non-productive. CDR3 was defined by IMGT convention, running from the second conserved V-encoded cysteine to the conserved J-encoded phenylalanine. In an earlier analysis of some 550 of the donors, sequences lacking an unambiguous match to a single V gene segment were excluded. In an earlier analysis of 587 of the donors, a V segment was called functional when productive rearrangements were above 56.7%, and segregating when the standard deviation between donors exceeded 5%. To diagnose cytomegalovirus status from the catalog of TCR beta chain sequences, a statistical classification framework was built. A later analysis assigned V and J genes by comparing TCR nucleotide sequences with IMGT/GENE-DB human TR gene sequences. A later analysis assigned CDR3 sequences and most-parsimonious VDJ recombination scenarios with the TCRdist pipeline. In a later analysis, each TCR beta chain was defined by its CDR3 amino acid sequence together with its V-gene family, and reads without a unique V-gene family were excluded. To address suspected cross-contamination and a sequencing artifact, a later analysis removed 592 highly shared, low-generation-probability nucleotide sequences. In a later analysis, a clonal expansion index for each public chain was calculated from normalized within-repertoire ranks of inferred template counts. Generation probabilities in a later analysis came from a VDJ recombination model fitted to out-of-frame rearrangements, and those results were checked against IGoR. In a later analysis, hypergeometric tests were used to score TCR-TCR, TCR-HLA and TCR-CMV co-occurrence, with a repertoire-size bias correction applied to TCR pairs. To estimate false discovery rates, a later analysis permuted the HLA or CMV assignments 20 times. A later analysis grouped co-occurring TCRs with DBSCAN, adding TCRdist sequence similarity when clustering within HLA-allele-positive subsets. Repertoires with fewer than 30,000 or more than 120,000 public chains were left out of co-occurrence clustering, as were a handful of repertoires with anomalous nucleotide sharing. What TCRdb holds here is the immuneACCESS table cut down to in-frame rearrangements. Part of the clones is not present; checked against another copy, under half of the missing clones reflect an unresolved V gene, and the others are unexplained. The V and J calls and the clone size are those of that table, but D and trimming were determined from the DNA. The sample includes some 150,000 clones, with roughly three quarters observed a single time. The leading ten clones occupy over 10% of the sample.

Overall study results and their limits: The classifier was reported to diagnose cytomegalovirus status with high specificity and sensitivity in both the original cohort and the validation cohort. A cluster of highly shared sequence variants was judged likely to represent a technical artifact of the sequencing pipeline. Broadly in line with IMGT annotations, most TCR beta V segments showed up in productive rearrangements about 90% or about 30% of the time in an earlier analysis of 450 to 750 of the donors. Correlated functional status among segregating V segments might reflect linkage disequilibrium, but an unknown experimental factor could not be ruled out. In a later analysis, about 17,000 TCR beta sequences were associated with specific HLA alleles at a false discovery rate of 0.05. In a later analysis, most CMV-associated TCR beta chains were found to appear HLA-restricted, with HLA associations seemingly driven largely by CMV exposure. Sequencing depth was assumed to be roughly uniform across donors in the presence/absence analyses, though that assumption may not hold. It was suggested by the authors that the approach could potentially be generalized to other disease states and immunological phenotypes. In a later analysis, TCR association rates were found to vary across HLA loci, with the most associated TCRs seen for DRB1 alleles and the fewest for HLA-C alleles. About 17 rarely observed V segments, including chromosome 9 orphons, were excluded from the earlier analysis of several hundred of the donors because counts were too low. A later genetic analysis associated a missense DCLRE1C variant with V-gene and J-gene trimming of TCR beta chains, and an independent cohort replicated the association. A further reported finding was that TCR beta sequences accurately predicted the HLA-A and HLA-B alleles for most subjects in the first cohort. According to a later genetic analysis, donors in an Asian-associated ancestry cluster had fewer N-insertions in productive TCRs than the roughly 660-donor mean. The 87-base-pair reads could not distinguish some IMGT-functional V segments, including TRBV6-2 and TRBV6-3, so those segments were excluded. In a later analysis, HLA-associated TCR beta chains showed more clonal expansion and lower generation probabilities than non-associated chains that were equally common. Several of the top co-occurrence clusters appeared to be linked to parvovirus B19, influenza, CMV and Epstein-Barr virus, according to a later analysis. A few of the identified cytomegalovirus-associated TCR beta chains were confirmed in vitro to be specific for cytomegalovirus antigens. When HLA alleles, especially DR and DQ, strongly co-occurred, TCR associations were difficult to assign to individual alleles. HLA typing was unavailable for some donors at each locus, so association tests used only the typed subset. CMV serostatus was the only immune exposure information available for the cohort. The study listed 164 TCR beta chains as associated with cytomegalovirus. Most TCR sequences were seen in very few donors, while some public TCRs were found in many individuals. This cohort had only TCR beta chains sequenced, and the lack of alpha or paired-chain data limited which features could be detected.

This clone was found a few times. Its recognized antigen is unknown. No base-level quality is on record; no much larger clone is a single base apart. From its cysteine to its phenylalanine, the CDR3 spans 13 amino acids. Only the CDR3 part of the read is kept: 39 bases, read in frame from the first base. CDR1 is given as SGHTA and CDR2 as FQGNSA, both from the germline V gene. At the junction V is shortened by 5 bases and J by 4 bases, with 10 bases in between. The cohort comprised more than 550 healthy bone marrow donors. At the time of sampling, all cohort members were nominally healthy, though unrecorded immune exposures were likely present. The donor tested CMV seropositive and was one of the 289 seropositive cohort members. Each donor provided a peripheral blood sample, and peripheral blood mononuclear cells were used for TCR beta sequencing. Genomic DNA was extracted from the blood cell samples with the Qiagen DNeasy Blood Extraction Kit.

The receptor was derived from a man aged 30-40 years in good health and CMV-seropositive. The rearrangement combines TRBV7-2 with TRBJ2-3, with the D gene too uncertain to name. The sequenced material came from PBMCs. The CDR3 sequence is CASSPSEADTQYF. The nucleotide sequence is TGTGCCAGCAGCCCAAGTGAGGCAGATACGCAGTATTTT.